The 8 T cell receptor beta chains reported below all come from one sample, sequenced in a study of T cell changes during pregnancy in multiple sclerosis. Here immunoSEQ multiplex PCR was the method, and the copy in TCRdb shows in-frame clones only, minus some. The table lists 90,000 or so clones, more than 90% of them singletons. Here the sequenced sample was peripheral blood, taken in the first trimester of pregnancy. The receptor source for this set is a female donor with multiple sclerosis, enrolled in a pregnancy study.

The genes are TRBV19 and TRBJ1-1; TRBD1 is a possible D gene (5 bases). V shed 1 base and J shed 6 bases, with 12 bases lying between them. The CDR3 sequence is 14 residues long. CDR1 and CDR2 from the germline V gene are LNHDA and SQIVND (reference sequence). CDR3 sequence: CASSIVALGAEAFF. The CDR3 nucleotides are TGTGCCAGTAGTATAGTGGCGTTAGGGGCTGAAGCTTTCTTT.

V is TRBV30 and J is TRBJ2-1; D is uncertain. Germline V lookup: CDR1 GTSNPN, CDR2 SVGIG (reference sequence). The CDR3 covers 16 residues. The V and J ends lost 0 bases and 0 bases respectively, with 12 bases between them. The CDR3 is CAWSVLPDSSYNEQFF. CDR3 in DNA: TGTGCCTGGAGTGTACTTCCTGATAGCTCCTACAATGAGCAGTTCTTC.

The V call is TRBV6-5, the J call TRBJ2-3; D is perhaps TRBD1 (6 bases). Looked up from germline, CDR1 is MNHEY and CDR2 is SVGAGI. Deletions cut 6 bases from V and 8 bases from J, with 18 bases between. The CDR3 extends over 14 amino acids. The CDR3 loop reads CASRPKQGFGTQYF. The CDR3 region has the DNA TGTGCCAGCAGACCTAAACAGGGTTTTGGTACGCAGTATTTT.

The chain carries TRBV6-5 and TRBJ2-7; a weak D match, TRBD1 (7 bases). Germline CDR1 and CDR2: MNHEY and SVGAGI. This CDR3 is built from 15 residues. V was cut by 6 bases and J by 2 bases, with 17 bases left in between. The CDR3 bases are TGTGCCAGCAGGTCCCGCGGGACAGCTGCCTACGAGCAGTACTTC. Amino acid sequence: CASRSRGTAAYEQYF.

The chain combines TRBV2 with TRBJ2-1; no firm D call. CDR1 and CDR2 from the germline V gene are SNHLY and FYNNEI. CDR3 size: 13 residues. Trimming removed 0 bases at V and 4 bases at J, with 4 bases between. The CDR3 is CASSEAQYNEQFF. The CDR3 DNA sequence: TGTGCCAGCAGTGAAGCACAGTACAATGAGCAGTTCTTC.

The rearrangement uses TRBV11-2 and TRBJ2-7, with a tentative D call TRBD1 (6 bases). Germline V lookup: CDR1 SGHAT, CDR2 FQNNGV. V lost 4 bases to trimming and J lost 0 bases, with 22 bases between them. CDR3 length: 18 residues. The CDR3 protein is CASSSTRKQGAFSYEQYF. In DNA form, the CDR3 reads TGTGCCAGCAGCTCAACCCGTAAACAGGGTGCCTTCTCCTACGAGCAGTACTTC.

The rearrangement links TRBV19 to TRBJ2-1; 7 bases agree with TRBD1. The length of the CDR3 is 14 residues. Per the germline V gene, CDR1 is LNHDA and CDR2 is SQIVND (reference sequence). J lost 5 bases, V lost 4 bases, and 5 bases had no gene match. CDR3 in DNA: TGTGCCAGTAGTAAGACAGGGACCGACAATGAGCAGTTCTTC. Encoded protein: CASSKTGTDNEQFF.

The chain employs TRBV6-1 and TRBJ2-7; 9 positions match TRBD1. The V segment lost 6 bases and the J segment 5 bases; nucleotides outside the gene matches: 8. The CDR3 consists of 14 residues. Germline CDR1 is MNHNS and CDR2 is SASEGT. This CDR3 is CASRPGQGGHEQYF. The CDR3 DNA reads as TGTGCCAGCAGACCGGGACAGGGCGGCCACGAGCAGTACTTC.